The source of this T cell receptor beta chain is a study of cytomegalovirus exposure and HLA in healthy donors. Comments on this clone: What it binds is not known.

Findings and limits, study-wide: Most CMV-associated TCR beta chains appeared HLA-restricted in a later analysis.

This CDR3 is built from 16 residues. Germline lookup yields CDR1 SGHRS and CDR2 YFSETQ. Trimming cost V 1 base and J 6 bases, with 16 bases left between them. PCR primers comprised 60 Vbeta and 13 Jbeta primers. The assay was immunoSEQ multiplex PCR, and TCRdb's table has in-frame clones only and misses some. The data hold 100,000 to 150,000 clones, with roughly 74% observed a single time. The TCR comes from a woman between 50 and 59 years old in good health and CMV-seropositive. Sequenced input: PBMCs. The chain employs TRBV5-1 and TRBJ2-2, with TRBD1 as a possible D gene (6 bases). Here the CDR3 reads CASSLTAGDRSGELFF. In nucleotides, the CDR3 is TGCGCCAGCAGCTTGACGGCAGGGGATAGGTCCGGGGAGCTGTTTTTT.